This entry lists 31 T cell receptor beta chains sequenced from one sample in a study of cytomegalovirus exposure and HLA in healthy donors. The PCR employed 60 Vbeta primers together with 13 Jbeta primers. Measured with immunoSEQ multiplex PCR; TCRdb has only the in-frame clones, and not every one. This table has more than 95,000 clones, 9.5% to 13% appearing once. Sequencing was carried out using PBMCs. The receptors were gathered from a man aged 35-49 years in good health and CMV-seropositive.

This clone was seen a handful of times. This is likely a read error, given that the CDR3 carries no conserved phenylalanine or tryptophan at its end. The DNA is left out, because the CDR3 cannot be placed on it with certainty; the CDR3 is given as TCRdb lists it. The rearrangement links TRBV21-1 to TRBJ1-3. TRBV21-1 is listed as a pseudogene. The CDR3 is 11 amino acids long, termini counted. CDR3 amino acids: CARPRITGYPL.

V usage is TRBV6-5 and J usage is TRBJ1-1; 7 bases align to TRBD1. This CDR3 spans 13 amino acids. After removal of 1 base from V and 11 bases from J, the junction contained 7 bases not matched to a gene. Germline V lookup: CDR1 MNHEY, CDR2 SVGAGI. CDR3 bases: TGTGCCAGCAGTTACTACCCGACAGGGCTGGCTTTCTTT. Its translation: CASSYYPTGLAFF.

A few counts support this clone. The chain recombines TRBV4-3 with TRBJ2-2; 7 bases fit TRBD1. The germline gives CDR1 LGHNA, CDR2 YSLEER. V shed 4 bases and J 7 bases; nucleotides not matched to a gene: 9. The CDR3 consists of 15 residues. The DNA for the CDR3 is TGCGCCAGCAGCCCAGGCCTTCAGGGGGTCGGGGAGCTGTTTTTT. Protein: CASSPGLQGVGELFF.

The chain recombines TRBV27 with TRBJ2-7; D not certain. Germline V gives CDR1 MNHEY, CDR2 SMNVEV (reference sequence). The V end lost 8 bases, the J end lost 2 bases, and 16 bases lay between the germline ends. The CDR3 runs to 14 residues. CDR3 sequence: CASGPGDLPYEQYF. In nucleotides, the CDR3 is TGTGCCAGCGGCCCCGGCGACTTGCCCTACGAGCAGTACTTC.

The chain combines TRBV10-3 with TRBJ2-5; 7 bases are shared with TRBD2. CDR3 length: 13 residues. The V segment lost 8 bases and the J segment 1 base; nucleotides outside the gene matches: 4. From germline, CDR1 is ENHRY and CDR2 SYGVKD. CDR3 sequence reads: CAIQPSGQETQYF. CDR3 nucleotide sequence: TGTGCCATCCAACCTAGCGGCCAAGAGACCCAGTACTTC.

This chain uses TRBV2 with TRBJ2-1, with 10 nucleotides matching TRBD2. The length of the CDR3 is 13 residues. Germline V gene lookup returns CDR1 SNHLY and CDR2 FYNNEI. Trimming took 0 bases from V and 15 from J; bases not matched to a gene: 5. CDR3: CASSEALAGESFF. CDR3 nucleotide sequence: TGTGCCAGCAGTGAAGCGCTAGCGGGAGAGTCGTTCTTC.

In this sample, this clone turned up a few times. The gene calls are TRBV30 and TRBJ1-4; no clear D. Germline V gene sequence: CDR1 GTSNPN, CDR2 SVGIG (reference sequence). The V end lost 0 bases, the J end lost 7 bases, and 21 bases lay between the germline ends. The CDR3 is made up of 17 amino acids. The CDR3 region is CAWSVLKMRRPGEKLFF. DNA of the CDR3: TGTGCCTGGAGTGTACTTAAGATGAGGAGGCCAGGTGAAAAACTGTTTTTT.

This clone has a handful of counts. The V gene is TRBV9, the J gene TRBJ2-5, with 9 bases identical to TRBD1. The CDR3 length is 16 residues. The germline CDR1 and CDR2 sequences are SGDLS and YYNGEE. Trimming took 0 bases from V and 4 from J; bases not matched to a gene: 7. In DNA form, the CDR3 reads TGTGCCAGCAGCGTAGGCGGGACAGGGCGGGCAGAGACCCAGTACTTC. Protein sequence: CASSVGGTGRAETQYF.

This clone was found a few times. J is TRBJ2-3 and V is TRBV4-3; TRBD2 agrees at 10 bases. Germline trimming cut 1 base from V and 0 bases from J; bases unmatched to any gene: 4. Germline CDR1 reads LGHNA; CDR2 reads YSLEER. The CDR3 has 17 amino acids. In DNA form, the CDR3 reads TGCGCCAGCAGCCAAGTAACTAGCGGGGCTAGCACAGATACGCAGTATTTT. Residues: CASSQVTSGASTDTQYF.

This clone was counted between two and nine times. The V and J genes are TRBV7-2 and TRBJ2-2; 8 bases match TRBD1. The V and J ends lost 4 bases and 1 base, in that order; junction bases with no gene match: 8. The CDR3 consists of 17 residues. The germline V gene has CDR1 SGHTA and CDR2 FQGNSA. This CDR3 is CASSSRTGPGNTGELFF. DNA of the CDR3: TGTGCCAGCAGCTCCCGGACAGGGCCGGGGAACACCGGGGAGCTGTTTTTT.

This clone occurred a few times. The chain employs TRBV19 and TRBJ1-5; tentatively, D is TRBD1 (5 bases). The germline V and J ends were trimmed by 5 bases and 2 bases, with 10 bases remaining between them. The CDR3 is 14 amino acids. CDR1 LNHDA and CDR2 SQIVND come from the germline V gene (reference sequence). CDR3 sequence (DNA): TGTGCCAGTAGTCCACGGGGGGGCAATCAGCCCCAGCATTTT. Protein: CASSPRGGNQPQHF.

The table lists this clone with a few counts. As DNA, the CDR3 is TGTGCCAGCAGCGTAGATGGACTCCAGTACGAGCAGTACTTC. It yields the protein CASSVDGLQYEQYF. This chain uses TRBV9 with TRBJ2-7, with D possibly TRBD2 on 5 matching bases. Per the germline V gene, CDR1 is SGDLS and CDR2 is YYNGEE. The length of the CDR3 is 14 residues. V gave up 0 bases and J gave up 4 bases, with 11 bases separating them.

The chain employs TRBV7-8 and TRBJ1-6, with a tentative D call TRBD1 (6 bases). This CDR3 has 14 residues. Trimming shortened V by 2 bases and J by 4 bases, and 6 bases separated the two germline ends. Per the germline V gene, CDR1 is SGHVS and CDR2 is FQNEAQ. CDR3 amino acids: CASSLQGYNSPLHF. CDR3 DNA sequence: TGTGCCAGCAGCTTACAGGGGTATAATTCACCCCTCCACTTT.

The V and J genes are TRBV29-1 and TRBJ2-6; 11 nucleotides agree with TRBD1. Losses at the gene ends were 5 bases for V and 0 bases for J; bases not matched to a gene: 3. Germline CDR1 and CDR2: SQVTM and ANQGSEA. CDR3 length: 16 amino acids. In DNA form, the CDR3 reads TGCAGCGTTCGAGGACAGGGGGCCTCTGGGGCCAACGTCCTGACTTTC. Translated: CSVRGQGASGANVLTF.

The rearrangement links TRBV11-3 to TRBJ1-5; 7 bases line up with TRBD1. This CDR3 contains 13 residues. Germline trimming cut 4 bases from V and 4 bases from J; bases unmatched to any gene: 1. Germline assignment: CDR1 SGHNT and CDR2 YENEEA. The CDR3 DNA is TGTGCCAGCAGCTGGGGACAGAATCAGCCCCAGCATTTT. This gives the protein CASSWGQNQPQHF.

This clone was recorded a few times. The CDR3 DNA is TGCGCCAGCAGCTTGGCCGGGACAGACAACTATGGCTACACCTTC. Translation gives CASSLAGTDNYGYTF. The J gene is TRBJ1-2, the V gene TRBV5-1; 7 bases align to TRBD1. The CDR3 spans 15 residues. Germline V CDR1 and CDR2: SGHRS, YFSETQ. V lost 0 bases, J lost 2 bases, and 4 bases stayed unmatched.

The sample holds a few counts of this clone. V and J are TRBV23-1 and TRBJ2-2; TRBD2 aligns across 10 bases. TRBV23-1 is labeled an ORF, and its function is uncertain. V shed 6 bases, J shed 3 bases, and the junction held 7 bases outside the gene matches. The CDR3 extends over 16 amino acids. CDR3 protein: CASSPLAGGYTGELFF. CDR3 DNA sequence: TGCGCCAGCAGCCCTTTAGCGGGAGGCTACACCGGGGAGCTGTTTTTT.

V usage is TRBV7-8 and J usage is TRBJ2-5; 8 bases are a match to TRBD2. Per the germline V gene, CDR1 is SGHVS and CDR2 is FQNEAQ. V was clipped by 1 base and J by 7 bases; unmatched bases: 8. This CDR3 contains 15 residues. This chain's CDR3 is CASSLVPGGPGTQYF. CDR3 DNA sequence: TGTGCCAGCAGCTTAGTCCCGGGAGGGCCTGGGACCCAGTACTTC. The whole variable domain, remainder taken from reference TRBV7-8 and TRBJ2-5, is GAGVSQSPRYKVAKRGQDVALRCDPISGHVSLFWYQQALGQGPEFLTYFQNEAQLDKSGLPSDRFFAERPEGSVSTLKIQRTQQEDSAVYLCASSLVPGGPGTQYFGPGTRLLVL.

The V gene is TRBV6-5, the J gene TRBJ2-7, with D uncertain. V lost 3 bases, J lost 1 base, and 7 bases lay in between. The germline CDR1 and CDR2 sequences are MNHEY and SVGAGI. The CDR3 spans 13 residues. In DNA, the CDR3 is TGTGCCAGCAGTTATAGCCAATCCTACGAGCAGTACTTC. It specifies CASSYSQSYEQYF.

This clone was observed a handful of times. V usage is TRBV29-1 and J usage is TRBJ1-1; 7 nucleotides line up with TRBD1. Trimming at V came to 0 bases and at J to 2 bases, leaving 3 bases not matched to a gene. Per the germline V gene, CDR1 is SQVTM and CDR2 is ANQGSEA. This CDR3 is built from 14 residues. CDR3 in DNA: TGCAGCGTTGAAGAGACAGGGACAAACACTGAAGCTTTCTTT. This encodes CSVEETGTNTEAFF.

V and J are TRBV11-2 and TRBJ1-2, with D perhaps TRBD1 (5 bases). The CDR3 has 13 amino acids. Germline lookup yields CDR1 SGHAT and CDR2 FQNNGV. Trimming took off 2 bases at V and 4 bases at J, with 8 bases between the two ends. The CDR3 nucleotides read TGTGCCAGCAGCTTATCTACAGGCTATGGCTACACCTTC. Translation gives CASSLSTGYGYTF.

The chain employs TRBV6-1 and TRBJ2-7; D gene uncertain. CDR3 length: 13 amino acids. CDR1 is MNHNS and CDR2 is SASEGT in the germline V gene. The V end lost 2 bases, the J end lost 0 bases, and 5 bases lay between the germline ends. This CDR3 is CASSERSSYEQYF. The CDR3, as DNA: TGTGCCAGCAGTGAACGGAGCTCCTACGAGCAGTACTTC.

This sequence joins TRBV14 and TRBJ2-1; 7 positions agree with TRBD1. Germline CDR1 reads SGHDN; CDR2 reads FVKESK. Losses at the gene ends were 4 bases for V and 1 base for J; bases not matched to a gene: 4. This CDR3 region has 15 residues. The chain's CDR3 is CASSLRTGSYNEQFF. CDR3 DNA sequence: TGTGCCAGCAGCCTCAGGACAGGTTCCTACAATGAGCAGTTCTTC.

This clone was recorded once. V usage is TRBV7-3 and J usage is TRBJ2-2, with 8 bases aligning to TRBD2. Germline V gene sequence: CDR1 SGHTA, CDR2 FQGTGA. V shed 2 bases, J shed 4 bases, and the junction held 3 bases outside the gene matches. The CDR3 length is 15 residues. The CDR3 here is CASSLAGGTTGELFF. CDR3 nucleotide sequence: TGTGCCAGCAGCTTAGCGGGAGGTACCACCGGGGAGCTGTTTTTT. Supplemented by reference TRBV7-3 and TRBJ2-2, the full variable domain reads GAGVSQTPSNKVTEKGKYVELRCDPISGHTALYWYRQSLGQGPEFLIYFQGTGAADDSGLPNDRFFAVRPEGSVSTLKIQRTERGDSAVYLCASSLAGGTTGELFFGEGSRLTVL.

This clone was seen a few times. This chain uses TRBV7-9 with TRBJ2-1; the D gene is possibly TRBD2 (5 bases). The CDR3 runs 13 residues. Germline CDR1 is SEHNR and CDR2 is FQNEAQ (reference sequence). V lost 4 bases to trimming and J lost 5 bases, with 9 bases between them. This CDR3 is CASSWEYDNEQFF. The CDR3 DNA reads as TGTGCCAGCAGCTGGGAGTACGACAATGAGCAGTTCTTC.

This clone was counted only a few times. The CDR3 protein is CASSLKGKGLAFQETQYF. Here the CDR3 DNA reads TGTGCCAGCAGCTTGAAAGGGAAGGGACTAGCGTTTCAAGAGACCCAGTACTTC. This chain joins TRBV5-4 and TRBJ2-5; 10 bases fit TRBD2. V gave up 1 base and J gave up 2 bases; unmatched junction bases: 11. Germline lookup yields CDR1 SGHNT and CDR2 YYREEE (reference sequence). The CDR3 loop spans 18 amino acids.

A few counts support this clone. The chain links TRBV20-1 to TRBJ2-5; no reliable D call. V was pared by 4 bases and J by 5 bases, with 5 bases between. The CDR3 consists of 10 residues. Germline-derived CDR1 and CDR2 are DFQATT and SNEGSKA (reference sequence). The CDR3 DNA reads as TGCAGTGCTATACGGGAGACCCAGTACTTC. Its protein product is CSAIRETQYF.

The CDR3 loop reads CASHGDAIMNTEAFF. DNA of the CDR3: TGTGCTAGCCACGGGGATGCAATAATGAACACTGAAGCTTTCTTT. The J gene is TRBJ1-1, the V gene TRBV12-5; D is unclear. Per germline, CDR1 LGHNT and CDR2 FRNRAP. There are 15 residues in the CDR3. V was clipped by 9 bases and J by 0 bases, with 17 bases between them.

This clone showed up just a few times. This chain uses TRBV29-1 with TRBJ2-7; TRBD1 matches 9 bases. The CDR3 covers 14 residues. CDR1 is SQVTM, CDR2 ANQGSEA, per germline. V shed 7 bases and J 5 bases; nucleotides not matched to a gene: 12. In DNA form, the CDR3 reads TGCAGCGCGAAGCTCCGGACAGGGGAAGACGAGCAGTACTTC. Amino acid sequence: CSAKLRTGEDEQYF.

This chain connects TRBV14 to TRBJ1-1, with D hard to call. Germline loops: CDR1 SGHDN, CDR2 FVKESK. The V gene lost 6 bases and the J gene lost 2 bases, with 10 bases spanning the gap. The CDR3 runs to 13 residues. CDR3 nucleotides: TGTGCCAGCAGTCCTAAGAGAAACACTGAAGCTTTCTTT. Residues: CASSPKRNTEAFF.

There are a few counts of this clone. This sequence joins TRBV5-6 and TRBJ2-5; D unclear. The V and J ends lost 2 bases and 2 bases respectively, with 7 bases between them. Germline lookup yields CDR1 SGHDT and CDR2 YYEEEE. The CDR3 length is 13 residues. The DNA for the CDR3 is TGTGCCAGCAGCTTTGACTCACAAGAGACCCAGTACTTC. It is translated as CASSFDSQETQYF.